Listed below are T cell receptor beta chains from one sample, sequenced in a study of T cell responses to AZD1222 COVID-19 vaccine. Measured with immunoSEQ multiplex PCR; TCRdb has only the in-frame clones, and not every one. The table has approximately 200,000 clones, 70% to 90% seen once; the top ten hold roughly 8%. Sequenced here: peripheral blood, sampled on day 0 of AZD1222 vaccination. Receptor source: an adult in good health. Both conserved end residues are part of each CDR3. A D gene is named only where the DNA matches it firmly. A row's size may be missing; if present it is once, few, many or a size class.

.	15	TRBV24-1	TRBJ2-3	few	CATSEAGLSTDTQYF	TGTGCCACCAGTGAGGCGGGACTTAGCACAGATACGCAGTATTTT
.	14	TRBV12-5	TRBJ1-2	.	CASGLPGRGGGYTF	TGTGCTAGTGGTTTACCAGGGCGTGGGGGAGGCTACACCTTC
TRBD1	16	TRBV14	TRBJ1-6	once	CASSPRSDRVNSPLHF	TGTGCCAGCAGCCCAAGATCGGACAGGGTAAATTCACCCCTCCACTTT
.	14	TRBV5-1	TRBJ2-7	.	CASSLEGSGYEQYF	TGCGCCAGCAGCTTGGAGGGGAGCGGCTACGAGCAGTACTTC
TRBD1	16	TRBV5-6	TRBJ1-4	.	CASSLGQGAYDEKLFF	TGTGCCAGCAGCTTGGGACAGGGGGCATATGATGAAAAACTGTTTTTT
TRBD1	15	TRBV28	TRBJ1-1	.	CASSRPGTGLTEAFF	TGTGCCAGCAGCCGTCCCGGGACAGGTCTCACTGAAGCTTTCTTT
TRBD2	15	TRBV3-1/TRBV3-2	TRBJ2-1	.	CASSPPTSGYNEQFF	TGTGCCAGCAGCCCTCCGACTAGCGGGTACAATGAGCAGTTCTTC
TRBD2	15	TRBV5-1	TRBJ2-1	.	CASSSGGNSYNEQFF	TGCGCCAGCAGTAGCGGGGGAAATTCCTACAATGAGCAGTTCTTC
TRBD1	18	TRBV19	TRBJ1-5	.	CASSLWTGGEESNQPQHF	TGTGCCAGTAGTCTTTGGACAGGGGGCGAGGAAAGCAATCAGCCCCAGCATTTT
TRBD1	14	TRBV7-2	TRBJ1-1	.	CASSLGDRVYEAFF	TGTGCCAGCAGCTTAGGGGACAGGGTTTATGAAGCTTTCTTT
TRBD2	17	TRBV4-1	TRBJ2-1	.	CASSQEPRSGGYNEQFF	TGCGCCAGCAGCCAAGAACCGCGTAGCGGGGGTTACAATGAGCAGTTCTTC
TRBD1	13	TRBV3-1/TRBV3-2	TRBJ1-5	.	CASSRTGGGTQHF	TGTGCCAGCAGTCGGACAGGGGGCGGGACCCAGCATTTT
TRBD1	15	TRBV5-4	TRBJ2-7	.	CASSLDGTGKYEQYF	TGTGCCAGCAGCTTGGATGGGACAGGGAAATACGAGCAGTACTTC
.	16	TRBV6-5	TRBJ1-2	.	CASSYSLRSSLYGYTF	TGTGCCAGCAGTTACTCGTTGAGGAGTTCCCTCTATGGCTACACCTTC
.	15	TRBV19	TRBJ1-2	.	CASSRTETKGYGYTF	TGTGCCAGTAGTCGCACTGAAACCAAGGGATATGGCTACACCTTC
.	15	TRBV30	TRBJ2-3	.	CAWSVPGAVPDTQYF	TGTGCCTGGAGTGTTCCGGGGGCCGTTCCAGATACGCAGTATTTT
TRBD2	14	TRBV5-1	TRBJ2-2	.	CASSRDYGTGELFF	TGCGCCAGCAGCAGGGACTACGGCACCGGGGAGCTGTTTTTT
.	14	TRBV7-2	TRBJ2-7	.	CASSLAGRNDEQYF	TGTGCCAGCAGCTTAGCGGGGAGGAACGACGAGCAGTACTTC
TRBD1	15	TRBV27	TRBJ1-2	.	CASSSQGAVNYGYTF	TGTGCCAGCAGTTCACAGGGGGCAGTTAACTATGGCTACACCTTC
.	15	TRBV7-3	TRBJ2-7	.	CASSSSGGPSYEQYF	TGTGCCAGCAGCTCCAGTGGGGGGCCCTCCTACGAGCAGTACTTC
.	16	TRBV14	TRBJ2-7	.	CASSPPLSTGTYEQYF	TGTGCCAGCAGCCCTCCACTCTCGACAGGTACCTACGAGCAGTACTTC
TRBD1	16	TRBV10-3	TRBJ2-5	.	CAISAGTEIGEETQYF	TGTGCCATCAGTGCCGGGACAGAGATTGGAGAAGAGACCCAGTACTTC
.	13	TRBV29-1	TRBJ2-5	.	CSVEIGGEGTQYF	TGCAGCGTTGAAATCGGCGGCGAGGGGACCCAGTACTTC
TRBD2	15	TRBV11-2	TRBJ2-3	once	CASSYGLAGIDTQYF	TGTGCCAGCAGCTATGGGCTAGCGGGGATAGATACGCAGTATTTT
.	12	TRBV5-1	TRBJ1-1	.	CASSQSGSEAFF	TGCGCCAGCAGCCAGTCTGGGAGTGAAGCTTTCTTT
TRBD1	14	TRBV2	TRBJ2-7	.	CASTSGTGGYEQYF	TGTGCCAGCACGTCTGGGACAGGGGGCTACGAGCAGTACTTC
.	12	TRBV12-3/TRBV12-4	TRBJ1-1	.	CATLRGATEAFF	TGTGCCACCCTTAGAGGGGCTACTGAAGCTTTCTTT
TRBD2	16	TRBV2	TRBJ2-5	.	CASRRGLAGGQETQYF	TGTGCCAGCAGGCGAGGACTAGCGGGGGGGCAAGAGACCCAGTACTTC
.	13	TRBV30	TRBJ2-2	.	CAWSVHGAGELFF	TGTGCCTGGAGTGTACACGGGGCCGGGGAGCTGTTTTTT
.	12	TRBV4-1	TRBJ1-1	.	CASSHKNTEAFF	TGCGCCAGCAGTCACAAGAACACTGAAGCTTTCTTT
.	15	TRBV27	TRBJ2-2	.	CASSFSAVLTGELFF	TGTGCCAGCAGTTTCTCGGCAGTACTGACCGGGGAGCTGTTTTTT
.	14	TRBV4-1	TRBJ2-5	.	CASSQDEGPETQYF	TGCGCCAGCAGCCAAGATGAGGGGCCCGAGACCCAGTACTTC
.	14	TRBV6-5	TRBJ2-7	.	CASSYSGRVTEQYF	TGTGCCAGCAGTTACTCGGGCAGGGTAACTGAGCAGTACTTC
.	15	TRBV5-1	TRBJ2-2	.	CASSWDRDDTGELFF	TGCGCCAGCAGCTGGGACCGCGACGACACCGGGGAGCTGTTTTTT
.	15	TRBV11-1	TRBJ1-2	.	CASSIGTSDNYGYTF	TGTGCCAGCAGCATCGGGACAAGCGATAACTATGGCTACACCTTC
.	15	TRBV14	TRBJ2-1	.	CASSLGPPPGNEQFF	TGTGCCAGCAGCCTGGGCCCCCCTCCGGGCAATGAGCAGTTCTTC
.	16	TRBV18	TRBJ1-1	.	CASSQGGGRMNTEAFF	TGTGCCAGCTCACAAGGAGGAGGACGGATGAACACTGAAGCTTTCTTT
.	16	TRBV3-1/TRBV3-2	TRBJ1-3	.	CASSQAGPSSGNTIYF	TGTGCCAGCAGCCAAGCAGGGCCTAGCTCTGGAAACACCATATATTTT
TRBD1	14	TRBV6-5	TRBJ1-2	.	CASSYGTDYYGYTF	TGTGCCAGCAGTTACGGGACAGACTACTATGGCTACACCTTC
.	13	TRBV10-3	TRBJ1-4	once	CAAGTEANEKLFF	TGTGCCGCCGGGACTGAAGCTAATGAAAAACTGTTTTTT
TRBD1	14	TRBV2	TRBJ2-7	.	CASRPRDRGYEQYF	TGTGCCAGCAGGCCCCGGGACAGGGGTTACGAGCAGTACTTC
.	16	TRBV7-8	TRBJ2-7	once	CASSLERSRPFYEQYF	TGTGCCAGCAGCTTAGAACGGAGCAGACCGTTCTACGAGCAGTACTTC
.	15	TRBV11-2	TRBJ1-4	.	CASSSGGGLNEKLFF	TGTGCCAGCAGCTCGGGGGGAGGGCTCAATGAAAAACTGTTTTTT
.	14	TRBV28	TRBJ1-2	few	CASSPGGSNYGYTF	TGTGCCAGCAGCCCTGGCGGGTCTAACTATGGCTACACCTTC
.	12	TRBV6-6	TRBJ2-2	.	CASSQPAGELFF	TGTGCCAGCAGTCAACCGGCCGGGGAGCTGTTTTTT
.	12	TRBV6-5	TRBJ2-2	.	CASGGYTGELFF	TGTGCCAGCGGCGGGTATACCGGGGAGCTGTTTTTT
TRBD2	14	TRBV30	TRBJ2-7	once	CAWGPSGGPYEQYF	TGTGCCTGGGGCCCTAGCGGGGGGCCCTACGAGCAGTACTTC
TRBD1	15	TRBV29-1	TRBJ2-1	.	CSVVTGLDGSNEQFF	TGCAGCGTTGTGACAGGGCTAGATGGATCCAATGAGCAGTTCTTC
.	17	TRBV6-2/TRBV6-3	TRBJ1-5	.	CASSYRQQGMGVQPQHF	TGTGCCAGCAGTTACCGTCAACAGGGAATGGGAGTTCAGCCCCAGCATTTT
TRBD1	14	TRBV4-3	TRBJ1-4	.	CASSLKTGREKLFF	TGCGCCAGCAGCCTAAAGACAGGGCGTGAAAAACTGTTTTTT
.	17	TRBV2	TRBJ2-6	.	CASREPGLSSGANVLTF	TGTGCCAGCAGAGAACCGGGACTTAGCTCTGGGGCCAACGTCCTGACTTTC
.	14	TRBV5-5	TRBJ1-2	.	CASSLEPSGLGYTF	TGTGCCAGCAGCTTGGAACCCTCCGGATTAGGCTACACCTTC